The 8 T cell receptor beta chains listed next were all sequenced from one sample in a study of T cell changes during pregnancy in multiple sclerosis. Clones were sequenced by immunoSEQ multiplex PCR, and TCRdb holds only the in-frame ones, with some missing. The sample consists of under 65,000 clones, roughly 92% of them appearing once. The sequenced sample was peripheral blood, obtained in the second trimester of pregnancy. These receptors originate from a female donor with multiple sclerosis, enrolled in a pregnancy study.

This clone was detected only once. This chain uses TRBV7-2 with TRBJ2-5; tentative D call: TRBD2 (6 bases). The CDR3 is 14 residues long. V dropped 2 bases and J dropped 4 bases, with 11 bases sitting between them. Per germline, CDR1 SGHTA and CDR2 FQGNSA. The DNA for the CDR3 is TGTGCCAGCAGCTTACCAGGGAGGACAGAGACCCAGTACTTC. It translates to CASSLPGRTETQYF.

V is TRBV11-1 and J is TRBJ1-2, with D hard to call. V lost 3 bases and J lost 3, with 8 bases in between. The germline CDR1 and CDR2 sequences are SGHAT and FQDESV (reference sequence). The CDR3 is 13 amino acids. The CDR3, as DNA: TGTGCCAGCAGCTTGAGGAGGGACTATGGCTACACCTTC. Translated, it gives CASSLRRDYGYTF.

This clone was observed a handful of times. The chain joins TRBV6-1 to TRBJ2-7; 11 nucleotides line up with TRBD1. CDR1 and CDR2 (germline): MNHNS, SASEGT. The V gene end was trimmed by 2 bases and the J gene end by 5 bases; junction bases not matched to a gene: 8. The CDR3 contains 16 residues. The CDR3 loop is CASSELSGQGDDEQYF. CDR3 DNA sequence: TGTGCCAGCAGTGAATTGTCGGGACAGGGGGACGACGAGCAGTACTTC.

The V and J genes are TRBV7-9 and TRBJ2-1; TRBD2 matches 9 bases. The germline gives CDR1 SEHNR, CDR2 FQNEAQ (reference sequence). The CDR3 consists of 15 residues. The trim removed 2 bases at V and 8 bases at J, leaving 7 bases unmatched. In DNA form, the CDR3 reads TGTGCCAGCAGCTTAAGGATAGCGGGAGAGGATGAGCAGTTCTTC. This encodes CASSLRIAGEDEQFF.

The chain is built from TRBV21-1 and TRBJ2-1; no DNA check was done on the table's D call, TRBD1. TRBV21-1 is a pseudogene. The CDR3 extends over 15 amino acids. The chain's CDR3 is CASSKDRSSYNEQFF. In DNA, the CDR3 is TGTGCCAGCAGCAAGGACAGGAGCTCCTACAATGAGCAGTTCTTC.

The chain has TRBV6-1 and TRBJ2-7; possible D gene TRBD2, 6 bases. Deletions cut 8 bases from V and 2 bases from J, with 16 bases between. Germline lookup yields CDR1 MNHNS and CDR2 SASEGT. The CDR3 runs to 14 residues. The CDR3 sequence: CASGGYRNTYEQYF. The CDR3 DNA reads TGTGCCAGCGGGGGGTACAGGAATACCTACGAGCAGTACTTC.

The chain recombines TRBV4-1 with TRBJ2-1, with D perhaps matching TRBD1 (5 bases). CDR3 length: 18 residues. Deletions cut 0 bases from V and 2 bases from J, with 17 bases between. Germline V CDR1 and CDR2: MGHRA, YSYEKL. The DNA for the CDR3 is TGCGCCAGCAGCCAAGATCGCGGCAGGGCCCAGACCTACAATGAGCAGTTCTTC. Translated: CASSQDRGRAQTYNEQFF.

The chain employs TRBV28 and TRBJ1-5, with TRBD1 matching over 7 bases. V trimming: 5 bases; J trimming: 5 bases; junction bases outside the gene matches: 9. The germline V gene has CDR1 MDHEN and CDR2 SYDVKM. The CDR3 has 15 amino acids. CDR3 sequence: CASSLDRAKDQPQHF. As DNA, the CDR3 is TGTGCCAGCAGTCTCGACAGGGCAAAGGATCAGCCCCAGCATTTT.